These T cell receptor beta chains were read from a single sample in a study of blood T cell repertoires in COVID-19. Clones were read by immunoSEQ multiplex PCR, and TCRdb kept only the in-frame ones, dropping some. Altogether about 240,000 clones are present, roughly 86% being singletons, with the ten largest covering approximately 13%. Sequencing was done on a sample of peripheral blood. All receptors derive from an elderly man with acute or convalescent COVID-19. Each CDR3 is given with its conserved first and last residue. The order of the fields is D gene, clone size, V gene, J gene, CDR3 DNA, CDR3 protein. A D gene is named only where the DNA matches it firmly. Size is omitted from some rows. Given values are once, few, many or a class for expanded clones.

>TRBD2|.|TRBV3-1/TRBV3-2|TRBJ2-7
TGTGCCAGCAGCCAGCCATCTAGCGGGGGTGTCGAGCAGTACTTC
CASSQPSSGGVEQYF
>.|.|TRBV4-1|TRBJ2-1
TGCGCCAGCAGCCAAGAAGTAGGGACTTCCTACAATGAGCAGTTCTTC
CASSQEVGTSYNEQFF
>.|.|TRBV29-1|TRBJ1-5
TGCAGCGTTGAAGTCGGTGGGGCTGATCAGCCCCAGCATTTT
CSVEVGGADQPQHF
>.|.|TRBV25-1|TRBJ1-3
TGTGCCAGCAGTGCTGGGGCCCCGAACACCATATATTTT
CASSAGAPNTIYF
>.|.|TRBV28|TRBJ1-6
TGTGCCAGCAGTTTAGACGGACAATTCGCCCTCCACTTT
CASSLDGQFALHF
>.|.|TRBV7-3|TRBJ2-1
TGTGCCAGCAGCTCAGGAGGCACCTACAATGAGCAGTTCTTC
CASSSGGTYNEQFF
>.|.|TRBV5-5|TRBJ2-1
TGTGCCAGCAGCTTGGTGGCGGAGAATGAGCAGTTCTTC
CASSLVAENEQFF
>TRBD1|.|TRBV28|TRBJ1-6
TGTGCCAGCAGTCTGAGGGTGACAGGGGAAAATTCACCCCTCCACTTT
CASSLRVTGENSPLHF
>.|.|TRBV13|TRBJ2-7
TGTGCCAGCAGCTCGACCGGGACTCCCGTTGAGTACTTC
CASSSTGTPVEYF
>TRBD1|.|TRBV19|TRBJ1-2
TGTGCCAGTAGTATGTTTCAGGGGGCGCGAGGCTACACCTTC
CASSMFQGARGYTF
>TRBD1|.|TRBV5-1|TRBJ2-5
TGCGCCAGCAGCTTGGGGACAGGGGGCGGAGAGACCCAGTACTTC
CASSLGTGGGETQYF
>.|.|TRBV5-1|TRBJ2-3
TGCGCCAGCAGCCGGGATAGAGGCACAGATACGCAGTATTTT
CASSRDRGTDTQYF
>.|.|TRBV6-4|TRBJ1-5
TGTGCCAGCAGCCCCCAGGGAAATCAGCCCCAGCATTTT
CASSPQGNQPQHF
>.|few|TRBV6-5|TRBJ1-1
TGTGCCAGCAGCCAGCCAGGGGCCCCGAACACTGAAGCTTTCTTT
CASSQPGAPNTEAFF
>TRBD2|.|TRBV6-5|TRBJ2-3
TGTGCCGTGGGACTAGCCCCCGCCACAGATACGCAGTATTTT
CAVGLAPATDTQYF
>TRBD1|.|TRBV10-1|TRBJ1-1
TGCGCCAGCAGTAGACAGGGCGAAGCTTTCTTT
CASSRQGEAFF
>TRBD2|.|TRBV25-1|TRBJ2-5
TGTGCCAGCAGTGAATCTGGGAGGACTAGATACTTC
CASSESGRTRYF
>.|.|TRBV6-2/TRBV6-3|TRBJ1-6
TGTGCCAGCAGTTACTCCGGATCGAGAGGGTCACCCCTCCACTTT
CASSYSGSRGSPLHF
>.|once|TRBV20-1|TRBJ1-5
TGCAGTGCTAGTGGGACACAACCCCAGCACCAGCCCCAGCATTTT
CSASGTQPQHQPQHF
>TRBD1|.|TRBV2|TRBJ2-5
TGTGCCAGCAGGACAGGGATGGTGGAGACCCAGTACTTC
CASRTGMVETQYF
>.|.|TRBV5-1|TRBJ1-6
TGCGCCAGCAGCTTGGAAGGGGGAAATTCACCCCTCCACTTT
CASSLEGGNSPLHF
>TRBD1|once|TRBV19|TRBJ1-1
TGTGCCACTCACGAGACAGGGGGATCGAACACTGAAGCTTTCTTT
CATHETGGSNTEAFF
>TRBD2|.|TRBV27|TRBJ2-1
TGTGCCAGCAGTTTACGGGGGGGTGGTAATGAGCAGTTCTTC
CASSLRGGGNEQFF
>.|.|TRBV3-1/TRBV3-2|TRBJ2-3
TGTGCCAGCAGCCTTAGTGGAGATACGCAGTATTTT
CASSLSGDTQYF
>TRBD1|.|TRBV3-1/TRBV3-2|TRBJ2-1
TGTGCCAGCAGCCCAACGCCCCCGGGACAGGGGAATGAGCAGTTCTTC
CASSPTPPGQGNEQFF
>.|.|TRBV27|TRBJ2-5
TGTGCCAGCAGTGGGGGGACTCTACCCCAAGAGACCCAGTACTTC
CASSGGTLPQETQYF
>TRBD1|.|TRBV12-5|TRBJ2-7
TGTGCTAGTGGTAGGGACAGCTACGAGCAGTACTTC
CASGRDSYEQYF
>TRBD1|.|TRBV10-3|TRBJ1-6
TGTGCCATCAGTGAGTTAGACAGGGGGCAATCACCCCTCCACTTT
CAISELDRGQSPLHF
>TRBD2|.|TRBV3-1/TRBV3-2|TRBJ2-7
TGTGCCAGCAGCCTGGGGGGGTTCGACGAGCAGTACTTC
CASSLGGFDEQYF
>TRBD1|.|TRBV14|TRBJ1-1
TGTGCCAGCAGCCAAGGACAGGGCACTGAAGCTTTCTTT
CASSQGQGTEAFF
>TRBD1|.|TRBV11-2|TRBJ1-2
TGTGCCAGCAGCCGGGGGACAGGAGGCTACACCTTC
CASSRGTGGYTF
>TRBD1|.|TRBV5-1|TRBJ2-3
TGCGCCAGCAGCTTTACAGGGGATCGCACAGATACGCAGTATTTT
CASSFTGDRTDTQYF
>.|.|TRBV6-5|TRBJ1-1
TGTGCCAGCAGTTATTCGAGGAACACTGAAGCTTTCTTT
CASSYSRNTEAFF
>TRBD1|.|TRBV5-8|TRBJ1-6
TGTGCCAGCAGCCAAATTGGACAGGTTAATTCACCCCTCCACTTT
CASSQIGQVNSPLHF